This T cell receptor (beta chain) derives from a study of naive and memory T cell subsets. Separate alpha and beta amplification began at the second PCR step. CD4 T cells were positively selected, then CD8 T cells from the CD4-negative fraction. The germline V and J ends were trimmed by 7 bases and 2 bases, with 14 bases remaining between them. The CDR3 has 13 residues. Germline-derived CDR1 and CDR2 are DFQATT and SNEGSKA (reference sequence). An equimolar mix of two oligonucleotides served as the beta constant-region primer for TRBC1 and TRBC2. Each CDR3 protein gets one entry after TCRdb re-called the UMI-ligation and nested PCR reads with MiXCR. In the table there are around 40,000 distinct CDR3 sequences, more than 10% of which are singletons. Findings of the study overall: In naive cells, over 90% of TCR sequences were seen only once.

This clonotype was picked up many times. The antigen is unknown. The source material was effector memory CD4+ T cells from blood. Subset in this sample: effector memory, CD45RA- CD27-. The receptor was isolated from a human donor in good health. V usage is TRBV20-1 and J usage is TRBJ2-5; the D gene is possibly TRBD2 (5 bases). CDR3 residues: CSVLLTIQETQYF. DNA of the CDR3: TGCAGTGTTCTCCTGACTATTCAAGAGACCCAGTACTTC.